This T cell receptor beta chain stems from a study of shared clonotypes between healthy human individuals. Each cell subset's genomic DNA was divided evenly among several immunoSEQ plates. Only in-frame clones appear in the TCRdb table, and some are missing; sequencing was by immunoSEQ multiplex PCR. In the table there are roughly 2 million clones, around 95% of which are singletons. Study findings and constraints: Across a handful of donors, naive CD4 shared roughly 5%, naive CD8 3% to 3.5%, memory CD4 roughly 2.2%, memory CD8 about 0.38%.

For this clone: Its antigen is currently unknown.

The length of the CDR3 is 15 residues. The V and J ends lost 3 bases and 4 bases respectively, with 15 bases between them. Germline lookup yields CDR1 LNHNV and CDR2 YYDKDF (reference sequence). Source material: naive CD4+ T cells sorted from blood. The sample's subset: CD45RA+ positively selected. The clonotype was recovered from a man between 18 and 29 years old in good health. V gene TRBV15 combines with J gene TRBJ1-2, with TRBD1 as a possible D gene (5 bases). The CDR3 DNA is TGTGCCACCAGCAGGGCGGTCGGGGCTAGCTATGGCTACACCTTC. As protein: CATSRAVGASYGYTF. The complete variable domain, with remaining parts taken from reference TRBV15 and TRBJ1-2, reads DAMVIQNPRYQVTQFGKPVTLSCSQTLNHNVMYWYQQKSSQAPKLLFHYYDKDFNNEADTPDNFQSRRPNTSFCFLDIRSPGLGDTAMYLCATSRAVGASYGYTFGSGTRLTVV.